This TCR beta chain came from a study of Tregs in tolerant kidney transplant recipients. The nonmyeloablative bone marrow transplants came from related graft donors, with transient mixed chimerism. Clones were read by immunoSEQ multiplex PCR, and TCRdb kept only the in-frame ones, dropping some. In the table there are about 52,000 clones, roughly nine tenths of which are singletons. To note about this clone: In the same sample, other DNA sequences code for this CDR3.

V shed 1 base, J shed 2 bases, and the junction held 2 bases outside the gene matches. This CDR3 spans 14 amino acids. Germline V gene lookup returns CDR1 SGHAT and CDR2 FQNNGV. The origin of this receptor is a human patient who received a combined kidney and bone marrow transplant. The T cells may come from the graft donor. J is TRBJ2-7 and V is TRBV11-2, with 7 positions matching TRBD1. The specimen was CD8+ T cells from blood (PBMCs), collected 24 months after the transplant. The CDR3: CASSLGQGAYEQYF. The CDR3 DNA is TGTGCCAGCAGCTTAGGTCAGGGGGCCTACGAGCAGTACTTC.